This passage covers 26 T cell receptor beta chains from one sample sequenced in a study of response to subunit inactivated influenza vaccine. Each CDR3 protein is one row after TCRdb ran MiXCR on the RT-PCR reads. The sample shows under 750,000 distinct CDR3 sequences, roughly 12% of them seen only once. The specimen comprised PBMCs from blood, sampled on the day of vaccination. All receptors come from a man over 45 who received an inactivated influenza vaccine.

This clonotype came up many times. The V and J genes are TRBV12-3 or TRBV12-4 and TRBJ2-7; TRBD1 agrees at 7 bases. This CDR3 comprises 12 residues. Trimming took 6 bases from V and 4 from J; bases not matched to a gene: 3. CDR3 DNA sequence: TGTGCCAGCAGCCCGGGACAGTACGAGCAGTACTTC. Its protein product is CASSPGQYEQYF.

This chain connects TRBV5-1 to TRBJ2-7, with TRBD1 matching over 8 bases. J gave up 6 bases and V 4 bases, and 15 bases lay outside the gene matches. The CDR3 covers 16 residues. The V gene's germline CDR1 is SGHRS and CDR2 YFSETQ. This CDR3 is CASSPRDRRNAREQYF. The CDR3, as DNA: TGCGCCAGCAGCCCGAGGGACAGGCGGAATGCACGCGAGCAGTACTTC.

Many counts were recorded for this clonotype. The CDR3 DNA reads TGCGCCAGCAGCTTGGACGGGTTTGACTACAATGAGCAGTTCTTC. Its translation: CASSLDGFDYNEQFF. The rearrangement joins TRBV5-1 to TRBJ2-1; D ambiguous. The CDR3 has 15 amino acids. The germline gives CDR1 SGHRS, CDR2 YFSETQ. The V gene lost 0 bases and the J gene lost 3 bases, with 10 bases spanning the gap.

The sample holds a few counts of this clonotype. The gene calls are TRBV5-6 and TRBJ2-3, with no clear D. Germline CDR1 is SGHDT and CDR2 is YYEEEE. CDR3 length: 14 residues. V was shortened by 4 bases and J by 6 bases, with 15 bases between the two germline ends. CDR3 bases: TGTGCCAGCAGCAATCCGGGCGCCTGGGATACGCAGTATTTT. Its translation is CASSNPGAWDTQYF.

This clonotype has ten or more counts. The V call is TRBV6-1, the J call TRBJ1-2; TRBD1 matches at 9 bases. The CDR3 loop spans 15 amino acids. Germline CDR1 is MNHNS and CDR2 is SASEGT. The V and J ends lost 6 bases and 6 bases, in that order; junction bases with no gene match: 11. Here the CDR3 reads CASSSDRGAHDGYTF. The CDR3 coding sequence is TGTGCCAGCAGCTCCGACAGGGGGGCGCATGATGGCTACACCTTC.

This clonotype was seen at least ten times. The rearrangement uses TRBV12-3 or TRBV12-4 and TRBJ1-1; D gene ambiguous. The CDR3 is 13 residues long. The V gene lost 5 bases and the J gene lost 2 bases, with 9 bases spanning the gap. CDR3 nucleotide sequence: TGTGCCAGCAGTACGGCGGTCAACACTGAAGCTTTCTTT. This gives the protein CASSTAVNTEAFF.

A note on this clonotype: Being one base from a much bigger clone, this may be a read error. The CDR3 loop reads CASSQDRRPGTPASGELFF. As DNA, the CDR3 is TGCGCCAGCAGCCAAGATAGGCGTCCCGGGACACCGGCATCGGGGGAGCTGTTTTTT. The rearrangement links TRBV4-3 to TRBJ2-2, with D possibly being TRBD1 (6 bases). The CDR3 consists of 19 residues. The germline V gene encodes CDR1 LGHNA and CDR2 YSLEER. V was pared by 0 bases and J by 8 bases, with 25 bases between.

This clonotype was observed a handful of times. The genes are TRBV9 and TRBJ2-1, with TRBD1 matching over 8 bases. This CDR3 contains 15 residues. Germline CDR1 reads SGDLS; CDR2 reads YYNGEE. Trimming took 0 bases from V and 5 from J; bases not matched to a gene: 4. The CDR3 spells CASSVEGQVNNEQFF. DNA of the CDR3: TGTGCCAGCAGCGTAGAGGGACAGGTAAACAATGAGCAGTTCTTC.

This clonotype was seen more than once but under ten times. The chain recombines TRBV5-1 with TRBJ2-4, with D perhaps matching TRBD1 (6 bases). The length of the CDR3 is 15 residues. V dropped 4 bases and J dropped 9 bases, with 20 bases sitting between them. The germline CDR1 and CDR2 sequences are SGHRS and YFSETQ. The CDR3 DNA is TGCGCCAGCAGCGCAGAAGGGCAGGGGTTGACCATTCAGTACTTC. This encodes CASSAEGQGLTIQYF.

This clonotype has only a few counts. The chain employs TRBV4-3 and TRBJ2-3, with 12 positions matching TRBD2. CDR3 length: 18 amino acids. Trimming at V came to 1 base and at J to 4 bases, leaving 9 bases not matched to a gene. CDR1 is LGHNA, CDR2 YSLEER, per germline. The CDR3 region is CASSQALRLAGVADTQYF. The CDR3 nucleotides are TGCGCCAGCAGCCAAGCCTTGAGACTAGCGGGGGTCGCAGATACGCAGTATTTT.

The CDR3 nucleotides read TGTGCCAGCAGCCGGACAGGGGGGCAAAGAGTGGCTTTCTTT. It encodes CASSRTGGQRVAFF. V usage is TRBV11-2 and J usage is TRBJ1-1, with 10 bases fitting TRBD1. Germline CDR1 and CDR2: SGHAT and FQNNGV. Unmatched junction bases numbered 11, after V lost 5 bases and J lost 11 bases. The CDR3 contains 14 residues.

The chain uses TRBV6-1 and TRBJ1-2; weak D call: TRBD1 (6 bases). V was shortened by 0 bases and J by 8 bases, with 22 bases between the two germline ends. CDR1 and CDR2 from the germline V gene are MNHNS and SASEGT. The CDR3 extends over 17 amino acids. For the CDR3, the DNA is TGTGCCAGCAGTGAAGCGCTTAGACCCACCTTTGGGGGCGGCTACACCTTC. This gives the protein CASSEALRPTFGGGYTF.

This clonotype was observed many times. For the CDR3, the DNA is TGTGCCAGCAGCCATGCCGGGACCTCGAACTCACCCCTCCACTTT. Translation gives CASSHAGTSNSPLHF. The rearrangement joins TRBV4-2 to TRBJ1-6, with D maybe TRBD1 (5 bases). Between the trimmed V and J ends, which lost 3 bases and 10 bases, there was a span of 16 bases. Germline CDR1 LGHNA, CDR2 YNFKEQ. The CDR3 is made up of 15 amino acids.

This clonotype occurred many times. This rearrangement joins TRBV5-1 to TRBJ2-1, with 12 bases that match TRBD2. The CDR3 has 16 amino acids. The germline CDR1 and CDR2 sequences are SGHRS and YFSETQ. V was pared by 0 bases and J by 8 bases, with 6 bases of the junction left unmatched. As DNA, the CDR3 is TGCGCCAGCAGCTTGGTACTAGCGGGGGGTCATGATGAGCAGTTCTTC. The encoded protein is CASSLVLAGGHDEQFF. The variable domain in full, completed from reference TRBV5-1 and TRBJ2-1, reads KAGVTQTPRYLIKTRGQQVTLSCSPISGHRSVSWYQQTPGQGLQFLFEYFSETQRNKGNFPGRFSGRQFSNSRSEMNVSTLELGDSALYLCASSLVLAGGHDEQFFGPGTRLTVL.

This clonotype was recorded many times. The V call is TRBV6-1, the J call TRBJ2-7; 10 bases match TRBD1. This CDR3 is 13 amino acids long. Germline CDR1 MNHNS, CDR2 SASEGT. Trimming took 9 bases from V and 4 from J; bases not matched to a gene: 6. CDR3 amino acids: CASYGTGEYEQYF. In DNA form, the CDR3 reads TGTGCCAGTTACGGGACAGGGGAGTACGAGCAGTACTTC.

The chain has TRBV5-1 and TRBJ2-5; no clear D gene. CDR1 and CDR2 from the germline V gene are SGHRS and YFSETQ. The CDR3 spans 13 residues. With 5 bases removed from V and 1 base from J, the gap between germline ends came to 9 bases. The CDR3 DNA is TGCGCCAGCAGGGACCCGGGCCAAGAGACCCAGTACTTC. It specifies CASRDPGQETQYF.

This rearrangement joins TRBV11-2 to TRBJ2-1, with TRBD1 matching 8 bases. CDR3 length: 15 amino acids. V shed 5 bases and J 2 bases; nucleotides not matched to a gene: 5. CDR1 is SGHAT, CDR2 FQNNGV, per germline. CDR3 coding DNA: TGTGCCAGCAGCGCCGACAGGGGTGCCTACAATGAGCAGTTCTTC. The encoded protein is CASSADRGAYNEQFF. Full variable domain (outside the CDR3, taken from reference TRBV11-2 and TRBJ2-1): EAGVAQSPRYKIIEKRQSVAFWCNPISGHATLYWYQQILGQGPKLLIQFQNNGVVDDSQLPKDRFSAERLKGVDSTLKIQPAKLEDSAVYLCASSADRGAYNEQFFGPGTRLTVL.

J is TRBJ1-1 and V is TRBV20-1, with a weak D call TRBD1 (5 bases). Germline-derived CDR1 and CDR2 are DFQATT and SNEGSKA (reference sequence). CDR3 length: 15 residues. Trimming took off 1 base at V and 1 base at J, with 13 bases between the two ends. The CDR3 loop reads CSARVQGRGNTEAFF. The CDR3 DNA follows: TGCAGTGCTAGAGTCCAGGGCCGGGGGAACACTGAAGCTTTCTTT.

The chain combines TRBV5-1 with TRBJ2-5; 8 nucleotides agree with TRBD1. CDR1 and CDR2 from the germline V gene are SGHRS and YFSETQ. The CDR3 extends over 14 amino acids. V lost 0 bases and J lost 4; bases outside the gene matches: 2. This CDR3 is CASSLAGGVETQYF. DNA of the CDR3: TGCGCCAGCAGCTTGGCAGGGGGCGTAGAGACCCAGTACTTC.

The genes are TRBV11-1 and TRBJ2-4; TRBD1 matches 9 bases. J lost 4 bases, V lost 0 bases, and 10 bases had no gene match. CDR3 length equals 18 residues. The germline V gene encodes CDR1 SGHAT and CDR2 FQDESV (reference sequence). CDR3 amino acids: CASSLAFPGQGAKNIQYF. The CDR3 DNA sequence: TGTGCCAGCAGCTTAGCTTTTCCGGGACAGGGAGCAAAAAACATTCAGTACTTC.

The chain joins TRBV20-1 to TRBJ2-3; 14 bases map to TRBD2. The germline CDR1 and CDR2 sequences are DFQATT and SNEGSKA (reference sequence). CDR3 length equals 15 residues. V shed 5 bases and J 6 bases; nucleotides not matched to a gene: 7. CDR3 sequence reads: CSAGGTSGSSDTQYF. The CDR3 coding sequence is TGCAGTGCTGGGGGGACTAGCGGGAGCTCGGATACGCAGTATTTT.

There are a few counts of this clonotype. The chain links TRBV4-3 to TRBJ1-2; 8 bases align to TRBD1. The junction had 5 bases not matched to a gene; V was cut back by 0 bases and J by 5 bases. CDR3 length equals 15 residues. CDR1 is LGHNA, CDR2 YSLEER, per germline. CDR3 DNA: TGCGCCAGCAGCCAAGAACCGACAGGGGTATATGGCTACACCTTC. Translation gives CASSQEPTGVYGYTF.

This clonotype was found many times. The CDR3 DNA reads as TGCGCCAGCAGCTTGAATGTCTGGCGGGGGGATGGAAATGAGCAGTTCTTC. This gives the protein CASSLNVWRGDGNEQFF. The J gene is TRBJ2-1, the V gene TRBV5-1, with 8 nucleotides matching TRBD2. Germline V gene data show CDR1 as SGHRS and CDR2 as YFSETQ. This CDR3 has 17 amino acids. V dropped 1 base and J dropped 7; count of bases not matched to a gene: 13.

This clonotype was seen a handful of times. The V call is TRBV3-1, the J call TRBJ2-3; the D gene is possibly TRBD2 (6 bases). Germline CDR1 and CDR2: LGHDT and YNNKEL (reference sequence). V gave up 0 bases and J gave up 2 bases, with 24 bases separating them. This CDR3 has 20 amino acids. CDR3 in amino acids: CASSQEGGYRRDLLTDTQYF. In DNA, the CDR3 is TGTGCCAGCAGCCAAGAAGGAGGTTATAGGCGGGACCTACTCACAGATACGCAGTATTTT.

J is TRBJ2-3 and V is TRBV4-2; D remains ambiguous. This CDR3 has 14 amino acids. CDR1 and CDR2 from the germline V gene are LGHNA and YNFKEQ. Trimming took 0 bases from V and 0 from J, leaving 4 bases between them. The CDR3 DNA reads TGTGCCAGCAGCCAAGATCCTAGCACAGATACGCAGTATTTT. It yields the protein CASSQDPSTDTQYF.

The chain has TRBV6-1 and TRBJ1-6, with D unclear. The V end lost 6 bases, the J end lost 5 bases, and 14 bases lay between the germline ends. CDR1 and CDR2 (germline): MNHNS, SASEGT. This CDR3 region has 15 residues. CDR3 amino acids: CASRVNRLHNSPLHF. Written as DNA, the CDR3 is TGTGCCAGCAGAGTTAACAGACTCCATAATTCACCCCTCCACTTT.